These 31 T cell receptor beta chains came from one sample sequenced in a study of T cells after yellow fever vaccination. MiXCR, run by TCRdb on the 5' RACE reads, gives a single entry per CDR3 protein. Of just over 300,000 distinct CDR3 sequences listed, approximately 3.9% are singletons. The material sequenced was PBMCs, taken on the day of the yellow fever booster vaccination. These receptor sequences come from a man aged 18 to 30 who received the YFV17D yellow fever vaccine.

This clonotype was recorded at least ten times. The chain joins TRBV12-5 to TRBJ2-7; 10 nucleotides align to TRBD1. V dropped 3 bases and J dropped 0; count of bases not matched to a gene: 8. This CDR3 region has 17 residues. Germline CDR1 and CDR2: LGHNT and FRNRAP. As DNA, the CDR3 is TGTGCTAGTGGTTTCATACTCCGGGACAGGGGCTCCTACGAGCAGTACTTC. It specifies CASGFILRDRGSYEQYF.

This clonotype appeared once. This sequence may be a read error, since a much larger clone differs from it by one base. The genes are TRBV5-5 and TRBJ2-1, with 7 nucleotides matching TRBD2. Trimming at V came to 8 bases and at J to 3 bases, leaving 20 bases not matched to a gene. There are 18 residues in the CDR3. CDR1 and CDR2 from the germline V gene are SGHKS and YYEKEE (reference sequence). DNA of the CDR3: TGTGCCAGAAGCCCAGGGAGGGGAACCGGGTCTAACTACAATGAGCAGTTCTTC. The encoded protein is CARSPGRGTGSNYNEQFF.

The chain employs TRBV11-2 and TRBJ2-5; 8 nucleotides align to TRBD2. The CDR3 covers 13 residues. After removal of 6 bases from V and 5 bases from J, the junction contained 5 bases not matched to a gene. Per the germline V gene, CDR1 is SGHAT and CDR2 is FQNNGV. The CDR3 here is CASRSPGGETQYF. CDR3 nucleotide sequence: TGTGCCAGCAGGTCCCCGGGGGGGGAGACCCAGTACTTC.

There are a few counts of this clonotype. The V and J genes are TRBV10-3 and TRBJ2-7; D possibly uses TRBD1 or TRBD2 (6 bases each). The V end was cut by 8 bases, the J end by 6 bases, with 20 bases between. This CDR3 has 14 residues. The germline CDR1 and CDR2 sequences are ENHRY and SYGVKD. CDR3 region: CAIAPTGAFGEQYV. The CDR3 coding sequence is TGTGCCATCGCGCCAACGGGGGCGTTCGGCGAGCAGTACGTC.

This clonotype was observed many times. The chain joins TRBV6-2 or TRBV6-3 to TRBJ2-1, with 7 positions matching TRBD2. After removal of 8 bases from V and 7 bases from J, the junction contained 11 bases not matched to a gene. This CDR3 has 14 residues. Germline values: CDR1 MNHEY, CDR2 SVGEGT. CDR3 in amino acids: CASVIRGDLNEQFF. The CDR3, as DNA: TGTGCCAGCGTAATACGGGGGGATTTAAATGAGCAGTTCTTC.

This clonotype was detected a few times. CDR3 sequence reads: CASSPTGTGIYEQYV. The CDR3 nucleotides are TGTGCCAGCAGTCCCACCGGGACAGGGATCTACGAGCAGTACGTC. This chain connects TRBV6-1 to TRBJ2-7, with TRBD1 matching over 9 bases. Germline V gene data show CDR1 as MNHNS and CDR2 as SASEGT. V lost 5 bases and J lost 3; bases outside the gene matches: 8. The CDR3 runs to 15 residues.

This sequence joins TRBV6-6 and TRBJ2-6; no clear D gene. In germline, CDR1 is MNHNY, CDR2 SVGAGI (reference sequence). V was clipped by 11 bases and J by 0 bases, with 11 bases between them. The CDR3 loop spans 14 amino acids. The CDR3 spells CAGTATSGANVLTF. As DNA, the CDR3 is TGTGCCGGTACAGCGACCTCTGGGGCCAACGTCCTGACTTTC.

This clonotype has a count of ten or more. In nucleotides, the CDR3 is TGCGCCAGCAGCCACCGCGGCCGGAACAATGAGCAGTTCTTC. It specifies CASSHRGRNNEQFF. The J gene is TRBJ2-1, the V gene TRBV4-1; no definite D call. The CDR3 consists of 14 residues. Trimming cost V 3 bases and J 5 bases, with 11 bases left between them. Germline assignment: CDR1 MGHRA and CDR2 YSYEKL.

At least ten counts were recorded for this clonotype. The chain couples TRBV29-1 to TRBJ1-1, with TRBD1 matching 9 bases. The CDR3 covers 14 residues. Germline assignment: CDR1 SQVTM and CDR2 ANQGSEA. The J segment lost 0 bases and the V segment lost 7 bases, leaving 6 bases of the junction unmatched. CDR3 in amino acids: CSAPGQGMNTEAFF. The CDR3 DNA reads TGCAGCGCCCCGGGACAGGGAATGAACACTGAAGCTTTCTTT.

This clonotype was detected a few times. The chain couples TRBV19 to TRBJ1-1; a possible D gene is TRBD1 (6 bases). CDR3 length: 13 amino acids. V was trimmed by 8 bases and J by 0 bases, leaving 10 bases between them. Germline values: CDR1 LNHDA, CDR2 SQIVND (reference sequence). The CDR3 DNA is TGTGCCAGTGTGGACAGTCTGAACACTGAAGCTTTCTTT. This translates into CASVDSLNTEAFF.

V and J are TRBV28 and TRBJ1-6; perhaps TRBD1 as D (6 bases). The V end was cut by 8 bases, the J end by 10 bases, with 15 bases between. Germline V gene lookup returns CDR1 MDHEN and CDR2 SYDVKM. The CDR3 is 13 amino acids. Here the CDR3 reads CASLQGWGSPLHF. The CDR3 nucleotides are TGTGCCAGCTTACAGGGCTGGGGATCACCCCTCCACTTT. Looking up the rest from reference TRBV28 and TRBJ1-6 gives the full variable domain: DVKVTQSSRYLVKRTGEKVFLECVQDMDHENMFWYRQDPGLGLRLIYFSYDVKMKEKGDIPEGYSVSREKKERFSLILESASTNQTSMYLCASLQGWGSPLHFGNGTRLTVT.

The chain uses TRBV12-3 or TRBV12-4 and TRBJ2-5; D unclear. The V and J ends lost 7 bases and 4 bases respectively, with 13 bases between them. This CDR3 region has 13 residues. CDR3 region: CASTRGQTETQYF. DNA for the CDR3: TGTGCCAGCACACGAGGCCAAACAGAGACCCAGTACTTC.

This clonotype showed up just a few times. The chain links TRBV29-1 to TRBJ2-2; possible D gene TRBD1, 5 bases. The V gene lost 0 bases and the J gene lost 4 bases, with 12 bases spanning the gap. CDR1 is SQVTM and CDR2 is ANQGSEA in the germline V gene. The length of the CDR3 is 15 residues. The chain's CDR3 is CSVEDQKRGTGELFF. The DNA of the CDR3 is TGCAGCGTTGAAGATCAGAAAAGGGGCACCGGGGAGCTGTTTTTT.

This clonotype was seen many times. This chain links TRBV5-5 with TRBJ2-3, with D possibly matching TRBD2 (5 bases). Germline V lookup: CDR1 SGHKS, CDR2 YYEKEE (reference sequence). V lost 7 bases and J 1 base, leaving 10 bases between the germline ends. The CDR3 extends over 13 amino acids. CDR3 sequence (DNA): TGTGCCAGCGGGAGCGTAGGCACAGATACGCAGTATTTT. Protein product: CASGSVGTDTQYF.

In its sample, this clonotype was seen a few times. The genes are TRBV6-2 or TRBV6-3 and TRBJ1-2, with D unresolved. CDR1 and CDR2 from the germline V gene are MNHEY and SVGEGT. CDR3 size: 12 residues. With 7 bases removed from V and 5 bases from J, the gap between germline ends came to 11 bases. The CDR3 sequence is CASTRGYYGYTF. In DNA, the CDR3 is TGTGCCAGCACCCGCGGATATTATGGCTACACCTTC.

This clonotype was observed at least ten times. This chain connects TRBV3-1 to TRBJ2-2; 15 nucleotides match TRBD2. V was pared by 6 bases and J by 9 bases, with 17 bases of the junction left unmatched. The CDR3 contains 19 residues. Germline loops: CDR1 LGHDT, CDR2 YNNKEL (reference sequence). The CDR3 spells CASSQSPGLAGGRTRELFF. The CDR3 nucleotides read TGTGCCAGCAGTCAGTCTCCGGGACTAGCGGGGGGACGTACCCGGGAGCTGTTTTTT.

The table lists this clonotype with many counts. The V gene is TRBV20-1, the J gene TRBJ2-7; D is possibly TRBD1 (5 bases). Germline assignment: CDR1 DFQATT and CDR2 SNEGSKA (reference sequence). This CDR3 comprises 14 residues. V lost 3 bases and J 2 bases, leaving 14 bases between the germline ends. CDR3 DNA: TGCAGTGCTAGCCGCTTAACAGGAGCCTACGAGCAGTACTTC. This translates into CSASRLTGAYEQYF.

This clonotype occurred many times. The V and J genes are TRBV7-9 and TRBJ1-1, with TRBD1 matching over 7 bases. In germline, CDR1 is SEHNR, CDR2 FQNEAQ (reference sequence). This CDR3 spans 15 amino acids. J lost 4 bases, V lost 5 bases, and 10 bases had no gene match. The CDR3, as DNA: TGTGCCAGCAGCCCGTCAGGGGGGCAAGGCACTGAAGCTTTCTTT. It yields the protein CASSPSGGQGTEAFF.

This clonotype was counted between two and nine times. The rearrangement uses TRBV20-1 and TRBJ1-2; D is uncertain. Trimming took off 5 bases at V and 5 bases at J, with 12 bases between the two ends. This CDR3 spans 12 amino acids. Germline V gives CDR1 DFQATT, CDR2 SNEGSKA (reference sequence). This chain's CDR3 is CSAPARWYGYTF. CDR3 bases: TGCAGTGCTCCAGCGAGGTGGTATGGCTACACCTTC.

This clonotype was counted a few times. The rearrangement links TRBV6-5 to TRBJ1-1; no reliable D call. CDR3 size: 15 residues. Trimming shortened V by 7 bases and J by 5 bases, and 20 bases separated the two germline ends. The V gene's germline CDR1 is MNHEY and CDR2 SVGAGI. The CDR3 coding sequence is TGTGCCAGCAAAGGGCTAGGAATTACCGGTACTGAAGCTTTCTTT. Encoded protein: CASKGLGITGTEAFF.

The sample holds a few counts of this clonotype. The rearrangement joins TRBV20-1 to TRBJ1-3; D is unresolved. The CDR3 loop spans 15 amino acids. Between the trimmed V and J ends, which lost 1 base and 0 bases, there was a span of 10 bases. Germline V gene data show CDR1 as DFQATT and CDR2 as SNEGSKA (reference sequence). CDR3 loop: CSARGGSFSGNTIYF. The CDR3 DNA follows: TGCAGTGCTAGAGGCGGCAGTTTCTCTGGAAACACCATATATTTT.

This clonotype was picked up many times. The chain joins TRBV5-5 to TRBJ2-7; no clear D. The CDR3 loop spans 12 amino acids. V was clipped by 4 bases and J by 6 bases, with 11 bases between them. Germline loops: CDR1 SGHKS, CDR2 YYEKEE (reference sequence). The CDR3 nucleotides read TGTGCCAGCAGCCGGGTTGGGTTCGAGCAGTACTTC. Residues: CASSRVGFEQYF.

There are many counts of this clonotype. The CDR3 reads CASSLIGQGWAEAFF. DNA for the CDR3: TGTGCCAGCAGCTTAATAGGACAGGGGTGGGCTGAAGCTTTCTTT. The chain is built from TRBV7-8 and TRBJ1-1; the match to TRBD1 covers 9 bases. With 2 bases clipped from V and 6 bases from J, the junction kept 7 bases outside the gene matches. CDR1 SGHVS and CDR2 FQNEAQ come from the germline V gene. The CDR3 is 15 residues long.

The J gene is TRBJ2-3, the V gene TRBV18; 9 bases line up with TRBD2. This CDR3 has 21 amino acids. The germline gives CDR1 KGHSH, CDR2 LQKENI. The V segment lost 3 bases and the J segment 0 bases; nucleotides outside the gene matches: 19. The CDR3 region has the DNA TGTGCCAGCTCACCCTCGATCCGGCGGGGGGGGGCACTACCAAGCACAGATACGCAGTATTTT. It specifies CASSPSIRRGGALPSTDTQYF.

In this sample, this clonotype turned up once. The chain recombines TRBV28 with TRBJ1-5; 9 nucleotides line up with TRBD1. CDR3 length: 17 amino acids. From germline, CDR1 is MDHEN and CDR2 SYDVKM. V lost 7 bases, J lost 4 bases, and 14 bases stayed unmatched. For the CDR3, the DNA is TGTGCCAGCACTCTGGACAGGGGCCTCTCTTTTAATCAGCCCCAGCATTTT. Protein sequence: CASTLDRGLSFNQPQHF.

This clonotype was recorded a few times. The V call is TRBV6-1, the J call TRBJ1-5; a possible D gene is TRBD1 (6 bases). This CDR3 is 14 amino acids long. Germline CDR1 MNHNS, CDR2 SASEGT. V lost 1 base and J lost 3, with 7 bases in between. DNA of the CDR3: TGTGCCAGCAGTGAAGGGGACAACAATCAGCCCCAGCATTTT. Residues: CASSEGDNNQPQHF.

In its sample, this clonotype was seen many times. V and J are TRBV9 and TRBJ1-2; D unresolved. The CDR3 sequence is 12 residues long. The germline gives CDR1 SGDLS, CDR2 YYNGEE. V dropped 4 bases and J dropped 5 bases, with 9 bases sitting between them. The CDR3 loop reads CASSRGEYGYTF. The CDR3 coding sequence is TGTGCCAGCAGCCGGGGAGAATATGGCTACACCTTC.

This clonotype was observed a few times. At one end the junction does not follow the germline gene, possibly because of a read error. The CDR3 bases are TGTGCCAGCAGTTTTGGCAGGGACAAGGAGCAGTTCTTC. Its protein is CASSFGRDKEQFF. The chain links TRBV27 to TRBJ2-1; weak D call: TRBD1 (6 bases). The CDR3 extends over 13 amino acids. Per the germline V gene, CDR1 is MNHEY and CDR2 is SMNVEV (reference sequence).

A few counts support this clonotype. The chain recombines TRBV28 with TRBJ2-5; D gene uncertain. This CDR3 has 12 residues. Trimming removed 4 bases from V and 14 bases from J, with 17 bases in between. CDR1 MDHEN and CDR2 SYDVKM come from the germline V gene. DNA for the CDR3: TGTGCCAGCAGTTCCCCGGAGAGGACCGGTTACTTC. Protein sequence: CASSSPERTGYF.

This clonotype was observed a few times. The chain couples TRBV9 to TRBJ2-3, with TRBD2 identical over 10 bases. The CDR3 spans 17 residues. V gave up 0 bases and J gave up 1 base; unmatched junction bases: 5. Germline V gene data show CDR1 as SGDLS and CDR2 as YYNGEE. The CDR3 DNA sequence: TGTGCCAGCAGCGTAGATGCTAGCGGGGGCCGCACAGATACGCAGTATTTT. This translates into CASSVDASGGRTDTQYF.

This clonotype was observed a handful of times. This chain uses TRBV9 with TRBJ2-2, with D tentatively TRBD2 (5 bases). In germline, CDR1 is SGDLS, CDR2 YYNGEE. Trimming took off 0 bases at V and 5 bases at J, with 14 bases between the two ends. The CDR3 consists of 16 residues. This chain's CDR3 is CASSVGGSPRTGELFF. CDR3 coding DNA: TGTGCCAGCAGCGTAGGAGGGAGCCCTAGGACCGGGGAGCTGTTTTTT.